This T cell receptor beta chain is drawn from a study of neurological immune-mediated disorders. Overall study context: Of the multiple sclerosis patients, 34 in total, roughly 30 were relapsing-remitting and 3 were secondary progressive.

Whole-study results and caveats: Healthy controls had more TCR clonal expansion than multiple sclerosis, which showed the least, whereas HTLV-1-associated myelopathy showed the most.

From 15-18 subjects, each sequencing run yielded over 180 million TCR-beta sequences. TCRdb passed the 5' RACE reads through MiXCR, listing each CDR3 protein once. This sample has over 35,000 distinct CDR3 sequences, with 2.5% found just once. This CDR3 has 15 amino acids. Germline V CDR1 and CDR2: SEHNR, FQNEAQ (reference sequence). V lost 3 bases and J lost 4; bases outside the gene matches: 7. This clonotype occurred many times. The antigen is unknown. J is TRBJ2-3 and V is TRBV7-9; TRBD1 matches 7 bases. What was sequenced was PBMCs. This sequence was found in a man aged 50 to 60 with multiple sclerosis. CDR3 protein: CASSFGAGGPDTQYF. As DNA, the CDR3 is TGTGCCAGCAGCTTCGGGGCAGGGGGTCCAGATACGCAGTATTTT.